A selection of T cell receptor beta chains follows, all from one sample in a study of human T cells and chemical hapten exposure. TCRdb called the RACE reads again in MiXCR, with one record for every CDR3 protein. The table records 60,000 or so distinct CDR3 sequences, 8% to 10% of them present only once. Sequenced material: whole blood, taken in connection with sensitization to the hapten diphenylcyclopropenone (DPC). These receptors were obtained from a man aged 40-49 years with alopecia areata. Some clones in this sample may be carry-over from other donors' samples. The CDR3 runs from the conserved cysteine through the conserved F or W. D genes are given only for firm matches. A clone size is listed for some rows: how often the clone was seen (once, few, many), or a class if it is expanded.

NA,NA,TRBJ1-2,TRBV6-5,TGTGCCAGCAGTTACTTAGACAGGAGCTATGGCTACACCTTC,CASSYLDRSYGYTF
NA,NA,TRBJ2-7,TRBV10-3,TGTGCCATCAGTGCGTACAGCCACTCCTACGAGCAGTACTTC,CAISAYSHSYEQYF
few,NA,TRBJ2-1,TRBV29-1,TGCAGCGGTGAGTCGGGTAATGAGCAGTTCTTC,CSGESGNEQFF
NA,TRBD1,TRBJ1-4,TRBV12-3/TRBV12-4,TGTGCCAGCAGTTCTACGCCGGGACAGGAAAAACTGTTTTTT,CASSSTPGQEKLFF
few,NA,TRBJ2-1,TRBV10-3,TGTGCCATCAAGGGCTCTAGCTCCTACAATGAGCAGTTCTTC,CAIKGSSSYNEQFF
few,TRBD2,TRBJ2-7,TRBV9,TGTGCCAGCAGCGGGGGACTAGCGGCTACCTACGAGCAGTACTTC,CASSGGLAATYEQYF
many,NA,TRBJ2-1,TRBV7-3,TGTGCCAGCAGCTTAACGAATTACAATGAGCAGTTCTTC,CASSLTNYNEQFF
few,NA,TRBJ2-1,TRBV19,TGTGCCAGTAGTGGGACACGGAGTAATGAGCAGTTCTTC,CASSGTRSNEQFF
many,NA,TRBJ2-1,TRBV7-2,TGTGCCAGCAGCCTCGTGGCCTACAATGAGCAGTTCTTC,CASSLVAYNEQFF
medium-sized,TRBD2,TRBJ2-7,TRBV27,TGTGCCAGCAGTTTTGGCCCGGGGGGGAACGAGCAGTACTTC,CASSFGPGGNEQYF
few,NA,TRBJ2-7,TRBV28,TGTGCCAGCAGTCCCTCCCAAAAGACGTCGGGAGCCTACGAGCAGTACTTC,CASSPSQKTSGAYEQYF
NA,NA,TRBJ2-7,TRBV7-6,TGTGCCAGCGGACAGAGCTCCTACGAGCAGTACTTC,CASGQSSYEQYF
many,TRBD2,TRBJ2-7,TRBV7-9,TGTGCCAGCAGCTCAACCGGGACTAGCGGGACCTACGAGCAGTACTTC,CASSSTGTSGTYEQYF
few,NA,TRBJ2-6,TRBV2,TGTGCCAGCAGTGCCTTGGGTAATCCTGGGGCCAACGTCCTGACTTTC,CASSALGNPGANVLTF
NA,TRBD2,TRBJ2-1,TRBV2,TGTGCCAGCAGTGAAGTTGTACGACTAGCGGTTAGTCAGTTCTTC,CASSEVVRLAVSQFF
many,NA,TRBJ2-7,TRBV6-5,TGTGCCAGCAGTCCCCGGGAAGGGACCTACGAGCAGTACTTC,CASSPREGTYEQYF
many,NA,TRBJ2-3,TRBV12-3/TRBV12-4,TGTGCCAGCAGTTTATCGATCCCAGATACGCAGTATTTT,CASSLSIPDTQYF
few,NA,TRBJ1-3,TRBV20-1,TGCAGTGCTACAACAAGTAACACCATATATTTT,CSATTSNTIYF
many,NA,TRBJ1-2,TRBV28,TGTGCCAGCAGTTTCCCAAACTATGGCTACACCTTC,CASSFPNYGYTF
many,TRBD2,TRBJ2-1,TRBV20-1,TGCAGTGCTAGCGGACTAGGGCGTAAAGATGAGCAGTTCTTC,CSASGLGRKDEQFF
few,TRBD2,TRBJ2-1,TRBV12-3/TRBV12-4,TGTGCCAGCAGTCGCAGCGGGGGATTCGGGTTAGAGGAGCAGTTCTTC,CASSRSGGFGLEEQFF
few,NA,TRBJ2-7,TRBV7-9,TGTGCCAGCAGCTTAGCCCCCTACAGGTCCCACGAGCAGTACTTC,CASSLAPYRSHEQYF
few,NA,TRBJ2-7,TRBV29-1,TGCAGCGTGGAAGACAGCGAGACCTACGAGCAGTACTTC,CSVEDSETYEQYF
many,TRBD1,TRBJ2-2,TRBV4-2,TGTGCCAGCAGCCAAGGGGGACAGGATACCGGGGAGCTGTTTTTT,CASSQGGQDTGELFF
NA,TRBD2,TRBJ2-1,TRBV7-2,TGTGCCAGCAGCTCCTACCTAGCGGCAGCCTACAATGAGCAGTTCTTC,CASSSYLAAAYNEQFF
few,TRBD2,TRBJ2-7,TRBV28,TGTGCCAGCAGTACCCGACTAGCGGCCCGGGAGCAGTACTTC,CASSTRLAAREQYF
many,NA,TRBJ2-7,TRBV7-6,TGTGCCAGCAGCCCGGACAGCACATCCTACGAGCAGTACTTC,CASSPDSTSYEQYF
NA,NA,TRBJ1-6,TRBV7-9,TGTGCCAGCAGCTTCGCAGGATATAATTCACCCCTCCACTTT,CASSFAGYNSPLHF
few,TRBD2,TRBJ2-7,TRBV5-5,TGTGCCAGCTCCGGGACTAGCGGGACCGAGCAGTACTTC,CASSGTSGTEQYF